This entry concerns a single T cell receptor (beta chain). Its antigen is unknown. Trimming removed 0 bases from V and 6 bases from J, with 6 bases in between. This CDR3 is built from 14 residues. Per the germline V gene, CDR1 is LNHNV and CDR2 is YYDKDF (reference sequence). Every donor was a healthy person donating bone marrow. In nominal health when sampled, donors likely had unrecorded immune exposures nonetheless. The data originate from a study of cytomegalovirus exposure and HLA in healthy donors. Notes on the study in general: According to reports, the classifier identified cytomegalovirus status with high specificity and sensitivity.

Use of 60 Vbeta and 13 Jbeta primers characterized the PCR. Data came from immunoSEQ multiplex PCR; TCRdb stores just in-frame clones and leaves some out. The table includes 100,000 to 150,000 clones, 76% detected once. The sequencing input was PBMCs. The V gene is TRBV15, the J gene TRBJ1-6, with D hard to call. The receptor was derived from a man between 45 and 60 years old in good health and CMV-seronegative. This chain's CDR3 is CATSRDILNSPLHF. In DNA, the CDR3 is TGTGCCACCAGCAGAGATATCCTTAATTCACCCCTCCACTTT.